This T cell receptor beta chain was obtained from a study of shared clonotypes between healthy human individuals. At the level of the study: Three plates were used per donor for CD4 naive, three for CD4 memory, two for CD8 naive and one for CD8 memory.

The CDR3 runs 13 residues. Germline-derived CDR1 and CDR2 are MDHEN and SYDVKM. Trimming removed 6 bases at V and 5 bases at J, with 13 bases between. Nashville, Tennessee was home to all donors, who were Caucasian adults. With regard to this clone: Its cognate antigen is unknown.

Using immunoSEQ multiplex PCR, the repertoire was profiled, and TCRdb retains in-frame clones only, with some absent. The data hold some 380,000 clones, with 96% observed a single time. Study results and caveats: Relative to clonotypes present in all four donors, those not shared had lower generation probabilities. Naive CD4 clonotype sharing across a few donors was 5% to 6%.

What was sequenced was memory CD8+ T cells sorted from blood. Subset specified: CD45RO+ cells pooled with CCR7-negative TemRA cells. V and J are TRBV28 and TRBJ1-2; D might be TRBD1 (6 bases). This TCR was sampled from a man aged 30 to 45 in good health. The CDR3 DNA reads TGTGCCAGCAGGGAGGGGGTTGAGTATGGCTACACCTTC. This sequence encodes CASREGVEYGYTF.